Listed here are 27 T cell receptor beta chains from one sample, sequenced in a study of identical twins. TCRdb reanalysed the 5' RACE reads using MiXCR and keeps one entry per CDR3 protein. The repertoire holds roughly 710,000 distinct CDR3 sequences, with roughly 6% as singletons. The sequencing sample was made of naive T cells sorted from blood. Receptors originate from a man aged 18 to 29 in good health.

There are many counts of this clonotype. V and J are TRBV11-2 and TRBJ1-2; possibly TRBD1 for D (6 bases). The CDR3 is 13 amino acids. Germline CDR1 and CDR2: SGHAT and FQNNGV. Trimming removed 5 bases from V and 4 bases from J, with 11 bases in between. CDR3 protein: CASSTTGRYGYTF. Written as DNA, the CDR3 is TGTGCCAGCAGCACAACAGGGCGCTATGGCTACACCTTC.

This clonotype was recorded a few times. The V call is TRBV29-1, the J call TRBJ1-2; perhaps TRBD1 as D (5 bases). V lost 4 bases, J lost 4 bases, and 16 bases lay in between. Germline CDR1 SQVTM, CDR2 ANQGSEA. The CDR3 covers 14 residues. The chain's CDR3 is CSVVGLGTPYGYTF. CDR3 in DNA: TGCAGCGTTGTGGGGCTGGGTACCCCCTATGGCTACACCTTC.

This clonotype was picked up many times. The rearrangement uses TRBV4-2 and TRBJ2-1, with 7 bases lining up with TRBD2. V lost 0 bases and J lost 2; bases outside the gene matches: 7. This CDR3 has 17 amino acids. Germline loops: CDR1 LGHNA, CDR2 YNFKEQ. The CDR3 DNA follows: TGTGCCAGCAGCCAAGATCGCGGGACTACCACCTACAATGAGCAGTTCTTC. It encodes CASSQDRGTTTYNEQFF.

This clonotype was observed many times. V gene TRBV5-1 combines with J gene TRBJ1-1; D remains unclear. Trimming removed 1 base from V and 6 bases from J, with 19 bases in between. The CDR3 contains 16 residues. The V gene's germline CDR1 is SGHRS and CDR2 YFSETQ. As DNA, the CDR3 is TGCGCCAGCAGCTTGTTCCAGGTTTCCTCGAGGGCTGAAGCTTTCTTT. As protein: CASSLFQVSSRAEAFF.

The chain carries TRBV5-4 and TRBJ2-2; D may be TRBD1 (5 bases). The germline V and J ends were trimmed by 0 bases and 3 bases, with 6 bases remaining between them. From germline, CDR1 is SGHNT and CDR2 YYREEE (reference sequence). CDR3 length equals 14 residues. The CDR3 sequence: CASSLVTDTGELFF. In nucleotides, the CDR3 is TGTGCCAGCAGCTTGGTGACAGACACCGGGGAGCTGTTTTTT.

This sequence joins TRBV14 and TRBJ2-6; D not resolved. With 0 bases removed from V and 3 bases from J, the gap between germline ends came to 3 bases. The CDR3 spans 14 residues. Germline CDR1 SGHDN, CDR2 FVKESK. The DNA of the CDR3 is TGTGCCAGCAGCCAAGAACGTGGGGCCAACGTCCTGACTTTC. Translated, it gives CASSQERGANVLTF.

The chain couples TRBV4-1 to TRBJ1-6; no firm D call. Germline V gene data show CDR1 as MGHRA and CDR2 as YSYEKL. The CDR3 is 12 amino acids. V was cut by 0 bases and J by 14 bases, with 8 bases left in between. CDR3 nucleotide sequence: TGCGCCAGCAGCCAAGACCCCGGGACCCTCCACTTT. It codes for CASSQDPGTLHF.

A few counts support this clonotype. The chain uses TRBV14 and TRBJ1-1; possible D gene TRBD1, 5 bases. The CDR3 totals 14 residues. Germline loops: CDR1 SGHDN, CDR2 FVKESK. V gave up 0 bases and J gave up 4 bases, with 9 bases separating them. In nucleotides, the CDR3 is TGTGCCAGCAGCCAAGAACAGGTGGGCACTGAAGCTTTCTTT. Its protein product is CASSQEQVGTEAFF.

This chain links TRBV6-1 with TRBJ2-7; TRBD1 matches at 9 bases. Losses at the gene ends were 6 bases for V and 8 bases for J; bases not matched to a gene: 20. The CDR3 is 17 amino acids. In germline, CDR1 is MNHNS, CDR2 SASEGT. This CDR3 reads CASSRFGGTGSMSQQYF. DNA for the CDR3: TGTGCCAGCAGCCGCTTCGGTGGGACAGGGAGTATGTCTCAGCAGTACTTC.

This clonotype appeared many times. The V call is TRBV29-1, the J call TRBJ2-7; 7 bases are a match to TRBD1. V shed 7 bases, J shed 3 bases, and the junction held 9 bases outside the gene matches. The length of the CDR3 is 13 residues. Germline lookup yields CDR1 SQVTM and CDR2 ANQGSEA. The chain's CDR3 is CSAFTRTGYEQYF. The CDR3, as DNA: TGCAGCGCCTTTACCAGGACAGGCTACGAGCAGTACTTC.

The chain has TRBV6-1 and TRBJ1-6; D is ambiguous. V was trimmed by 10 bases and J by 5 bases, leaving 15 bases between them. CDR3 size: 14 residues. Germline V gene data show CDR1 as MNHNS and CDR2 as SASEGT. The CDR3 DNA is TGTGCCACTTCCCCGGGAGCCCATAATTCACCCCTCCACTTT. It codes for CATSPGAHNSPLHF.

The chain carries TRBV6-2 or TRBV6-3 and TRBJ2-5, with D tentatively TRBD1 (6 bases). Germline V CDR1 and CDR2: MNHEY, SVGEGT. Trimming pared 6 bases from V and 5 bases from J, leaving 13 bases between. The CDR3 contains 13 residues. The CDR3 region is CASSVQGWETQYF. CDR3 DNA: TGTGCCAGCAGCGTTCAGGGGTGGGAGACCCAGTACTTC.

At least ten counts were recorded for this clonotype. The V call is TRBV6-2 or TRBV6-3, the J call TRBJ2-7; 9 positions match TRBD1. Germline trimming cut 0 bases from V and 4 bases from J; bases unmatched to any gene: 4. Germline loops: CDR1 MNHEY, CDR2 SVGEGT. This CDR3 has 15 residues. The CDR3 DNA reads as TGTGCCAGCAGTTACTCGGGGACAGGGACGTACGAGCAGTACGTC. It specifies CASSYSGTGTYEQYV.

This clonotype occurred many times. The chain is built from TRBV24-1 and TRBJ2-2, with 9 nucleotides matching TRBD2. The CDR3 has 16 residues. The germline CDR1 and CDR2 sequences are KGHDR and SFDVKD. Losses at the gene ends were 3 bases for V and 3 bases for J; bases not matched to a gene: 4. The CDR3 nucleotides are TGTGCCACCAGTGATATTAGCGGGAGAGACACCGGGGAGCTGTTTTTT. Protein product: CATSDISGRDTGELFF.

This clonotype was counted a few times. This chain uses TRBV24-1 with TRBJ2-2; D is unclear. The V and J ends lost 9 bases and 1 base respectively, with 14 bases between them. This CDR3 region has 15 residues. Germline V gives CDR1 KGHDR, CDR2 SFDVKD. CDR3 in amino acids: CATSSYRMNTGELFF. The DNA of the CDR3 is TGTGCCACCTCTTCCTACAGAATGAACACCGGGGAGCTGTTTTTT.

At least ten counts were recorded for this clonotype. The CDR3 DNA is TGTGCCACCCATCCAGGGGCAAACACCGGGGAGCTGTTTTTT. It is translated as CATHPGANTGELFF. This chain links TRBV10-3 with TRBJ2-2, with TRBD1 as a possible D gene (6 bases). The CDR3 has 14 residues. Trimming took off 10 bases at V and 2 bases at J, with 14 bases between the two ends. The germline V gene encodes CDR1 ENHRY and CDR2 SYGVKD.

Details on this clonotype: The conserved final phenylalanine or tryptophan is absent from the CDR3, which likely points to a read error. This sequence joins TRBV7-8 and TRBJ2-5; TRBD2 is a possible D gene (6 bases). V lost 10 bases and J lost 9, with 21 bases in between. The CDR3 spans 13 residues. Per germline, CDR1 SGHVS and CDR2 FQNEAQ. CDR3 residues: CATISGGVPAQYS. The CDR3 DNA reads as TGTGCCACCATTAGCGGCGGAGTTCCAGCCCAGTACTCC.

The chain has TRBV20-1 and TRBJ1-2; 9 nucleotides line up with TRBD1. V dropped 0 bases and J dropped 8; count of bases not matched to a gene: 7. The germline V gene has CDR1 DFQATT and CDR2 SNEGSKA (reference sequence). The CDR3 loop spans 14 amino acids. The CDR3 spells CSARDWDRVVGYTF. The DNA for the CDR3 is TGCAGTGCTAGAGATTGGGACAGGGTAGTGGGCTACACCTTC.

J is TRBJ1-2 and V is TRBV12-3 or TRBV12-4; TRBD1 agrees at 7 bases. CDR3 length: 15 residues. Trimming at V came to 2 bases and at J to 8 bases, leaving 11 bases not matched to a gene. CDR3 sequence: CASSLRPTGREGYTF. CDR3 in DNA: TGTGCCAGCAGTTTAAGACCGACAGGGAGAGAGGGCTACACCTTC.

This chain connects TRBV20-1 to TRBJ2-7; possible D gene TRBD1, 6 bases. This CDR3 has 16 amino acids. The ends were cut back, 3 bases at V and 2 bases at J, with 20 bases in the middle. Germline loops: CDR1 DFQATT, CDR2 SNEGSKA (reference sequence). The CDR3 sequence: CSASLSGQGITYEQYF. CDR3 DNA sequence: TGCAGTGCTAGTCTTTCGGGGCAGGGGATAACCTACGAGCAGTACTTC.

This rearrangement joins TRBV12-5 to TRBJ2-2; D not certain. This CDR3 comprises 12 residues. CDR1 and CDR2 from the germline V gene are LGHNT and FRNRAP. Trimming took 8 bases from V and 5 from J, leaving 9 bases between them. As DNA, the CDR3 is TGTGCTAGTCTATTTGGAACCGGGGAGCTGTTTTTT. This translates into CASLFGTGELFF.

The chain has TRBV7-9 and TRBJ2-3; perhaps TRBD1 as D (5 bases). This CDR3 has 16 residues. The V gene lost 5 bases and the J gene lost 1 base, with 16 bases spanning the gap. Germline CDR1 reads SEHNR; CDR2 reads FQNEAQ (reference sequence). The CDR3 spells CASSDRVATGTDTQYF. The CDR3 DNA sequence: TGTGCCAGCAGCGACCGGGTTGCGACAGGCACAGATACGCAGTATTTT. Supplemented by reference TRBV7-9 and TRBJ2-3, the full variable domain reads DTGVSQNPRHKITKRGQNVTFRCDPISEHNRLYWYRQTLGQGPEFLTYFQNEAQLEKSRLLSDRFSAERPKGSFSTLEIQRTEQGDSAMYLCASSDRVATGTDTQYFGPGTRLTVL.

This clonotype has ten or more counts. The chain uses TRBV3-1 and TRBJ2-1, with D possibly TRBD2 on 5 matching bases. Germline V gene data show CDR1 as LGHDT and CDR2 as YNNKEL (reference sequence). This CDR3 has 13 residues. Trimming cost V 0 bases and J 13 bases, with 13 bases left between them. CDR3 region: CASSQDLTTGQFF. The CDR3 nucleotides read TGTGCCAGCAGCCAAGATCTCACGACGGGACAGTTCTTC.

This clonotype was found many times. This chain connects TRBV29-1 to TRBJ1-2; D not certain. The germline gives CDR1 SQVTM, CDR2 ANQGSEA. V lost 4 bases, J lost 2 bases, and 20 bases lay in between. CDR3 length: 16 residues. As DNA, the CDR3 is TGCAGCGTTGTCCCCCTCATAAACAGAGACAACTATGGCTACACCTTC. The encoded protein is CSVVPLINRDNYGYTF.

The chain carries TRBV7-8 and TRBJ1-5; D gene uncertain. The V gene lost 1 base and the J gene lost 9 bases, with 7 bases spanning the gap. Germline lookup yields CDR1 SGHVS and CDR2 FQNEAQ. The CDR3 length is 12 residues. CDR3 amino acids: CASSLVGGPQHF. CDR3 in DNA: TGTGCCAGCAGCTTAGTAGGAGGGCCCCAGCATTTT.

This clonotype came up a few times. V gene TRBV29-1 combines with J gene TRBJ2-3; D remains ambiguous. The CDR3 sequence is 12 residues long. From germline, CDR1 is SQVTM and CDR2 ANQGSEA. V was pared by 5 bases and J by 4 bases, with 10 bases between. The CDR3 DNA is TGCAGCGTTACTGCAAGGGCAGATACGCAGTATTTT. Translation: CSVTARADTQYF.

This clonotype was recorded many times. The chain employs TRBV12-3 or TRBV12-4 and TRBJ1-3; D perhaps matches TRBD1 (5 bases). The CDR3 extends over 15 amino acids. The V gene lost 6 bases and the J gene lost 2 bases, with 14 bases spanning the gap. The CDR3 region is CASSVATVPGNTIYF. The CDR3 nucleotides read TGTGCCAGCAGCGTCGCGACAGTCCCTGGAAACACCATATATTTT.